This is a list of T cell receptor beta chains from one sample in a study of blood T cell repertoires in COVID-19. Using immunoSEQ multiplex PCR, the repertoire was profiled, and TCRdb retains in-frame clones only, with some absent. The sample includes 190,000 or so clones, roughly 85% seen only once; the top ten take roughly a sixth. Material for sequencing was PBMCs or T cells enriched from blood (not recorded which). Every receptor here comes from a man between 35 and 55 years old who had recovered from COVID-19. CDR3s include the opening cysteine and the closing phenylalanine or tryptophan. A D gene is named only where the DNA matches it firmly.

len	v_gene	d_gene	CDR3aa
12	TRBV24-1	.	CATSDFEGGYTF
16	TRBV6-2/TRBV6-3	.	CASSYPTGSGNQPQHF
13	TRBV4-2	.	CASSQDQIDEQFF
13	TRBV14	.	CASSPRDTYGYTF
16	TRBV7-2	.	CASSLGFSGQTYEQYF
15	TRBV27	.	CASSVGRAGNQPQHF
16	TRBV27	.	CASSGTGFPHTDTQYF
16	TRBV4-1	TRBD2	CASTSTPGGFAGELFF
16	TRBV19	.	CASSAGFLSSGNTIYF
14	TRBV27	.	CASSLGSAKYEQYF
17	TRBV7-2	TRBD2	CASSPPGYLAGVGEQYF
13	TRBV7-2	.	CASSLGLAEGYTF
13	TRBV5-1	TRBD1	CASSPDRDNEQFF
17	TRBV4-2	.	CASSQDPGRSMVNEQFF
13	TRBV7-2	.	CASSLPRLLEQFF
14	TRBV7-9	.	CASSLVGRTGELFF
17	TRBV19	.	CASSIPGRWSNYSPLHF
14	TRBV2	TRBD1	CASSPGQGNQPQHF
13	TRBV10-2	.	CASSSGQRYEQYF
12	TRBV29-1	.	CSVEVLANEQFF
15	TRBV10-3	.	CAISDRGGEMNEQYF
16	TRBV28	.	CASSGGDRAVWLEQFF
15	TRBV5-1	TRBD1	CASSLRQGQNYEQYF
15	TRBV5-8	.	CASSLAYRKPTEAFF
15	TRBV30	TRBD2	CAWSVLAGGLVEQFF
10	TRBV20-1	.	CSAVYYEQYF
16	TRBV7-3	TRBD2	CASSSLAGVSTGELFF